Each of the 20 T cell receptor beta chains below was sequenced from the same sample in a study of blood T cell repertoires in COVID-19 (dated by TCRdb to the early 2020s). Library method: the immunoSEQ multiplex PCR assay. Entries here come from immuneACCESS through TCRdb and include only in-frame sequences with V and J called. Some clones fail to appear in such tables; in the studies checked, an unresolved V gene covers under half of the shortfall, and the cause of the remainder is unknown. The sample data list some 150,000 clones, and roughly 76% of these were observed just once. 9% of the sample is in the top ten clones. Sequencing was carried out using peripheral blood. The receptors here all came from a woman aged 45 to 65 with active or convalescent COVID-19.

The chain has TRBV27 and TRBJ2-1; D may be TRBD2 (6 bases). CDR3 length: 14 amino acids. V was trimmed by 7 bases and J by 0 bases, leaving 10 bases between them. CDR1 is MNHEY, CDR2 SMNVEV, per germline (reference sequence). DNA for the CDR3: TGTGCCAGCACTGGGGGGAGCTCCTACAATGAGCAGTTCTTC. It is translated as CASTGGSSYNEQFF.

V is TRBV10-3 and J is TRBJ2-1, with D possibly TRBD2 on 5 matching bases. V was cut by 8 bases and J by 9 bases, with 17 bases left in between. This CDR3 is built from 13 residues. Germline V lookup: CDR1 ENHRY, CDR2 SYGVKD. The CDR3 is CAIRGPVRSEQFF. CDR3 bases: TGTGCCATCCGAGGGCCTGTCAGGTCTGAGCAGTTCTTC.

This sequence joins TRBV27 and TRBJ2-7, with 10 bases that match TRBD2. Losses at the gene ends were 5 bases for V and 0 bases for J; bases not matched to a gene: 4. Germline-derived CDR1 and CDR2 are MNHEY and SMNVEV (reference sequence). The CDR3 sequence is 15 residues long. CDR3 coding DNA: TGTGCCAGCAGTCCACTAGCGGGGAGCTCCTACGAGCAGTACTTC. It codes for CASSPLAGSSYEQYF.

The chain uses TRBV11-2 and TRBJ1-2; 8 bases match TRBD1. V shed 1 base and J 8 bases; nucleotides not matched to a gene: 9. The CDR3 extends over 15 amino acids. Germline V gene lookup returns CDR1 SGHAT and CDR2 FQNNGV. For the CDR3, the DNA is TGTGCCAGCAGCTTAGTAGGCAGGGGGCTCGGCGGCTACACCTTC. This sequence encodes CASSLVGRGLGGYTF.

The chain joins TRBV11-2 to TRBJ2-3, with 13 bases lining up with TRBD2. The CDR3 consists of 15 residues. CDR1 is SGHAT and CDR2 is FQNNGV in the germline V gene. Trimming removed 5 bases from V and 3 bases from J; junction bases left unmatched: 2. The CDR3 coding sequence is TGTGCCAGCAGCCCGACTAGCGGGAGGACAGATACGCAGTATTTT. This gives the protein CASSPTSGRTDTQYF.

This sequence joins TRBV7-3 and TRBJ1-5, with D perhaps matching TRBD1 (5 bases). V lost 10 bases and J lost 0, with 16 bases in between. CDR1 SGHTA and CDR2 FQGTGA come from the germline V gene. This CDR3 is 15 amino acids long. The CDR3 DNA is TGTGCCACAGTGGGGCAGCCTTATAGCAATCAGCCCCAGCATTTT. Amino acid sequence: CATVGQPYSNQPQHF.

This chain connects TRBV5-5 to TRBJ2-5, with 9 bases that match TRBD2. Looked up from germline, CDR1 is SGHKS and CDR2 is YYEKEE (reference sequence). V shed 3 bases and J 2 bases; nucleotides not matched to a gene: 5. This CDR3 comprises 15 residues. CDR3 loop: CASSSQRGEQETQYF. The CDR3 DNA follows: TGTGCCAGCAGCTCTCAGCGGGGGGAACAAGAGACCCAGTACTTC.

The rearrangement links TRBV7-9 to TRBJ1-1; weak D call: TRBD1 (6 bases). CDR3 length: 15 residues. Germline V gene sequence: CDR1 SEHNR, CDR2 FQNEAQ (reference sequence). The germline V and J ends were trimmed by 5 bases and 2 bases, with 15 bases remaining between them. The DNA of the CDR3 is TGTGCCAGCAGCCCGCAGGGGTCCAGAAACACTGAAGCTTTCTTT. This gives the protein CASSPQGSRNTEAFF. Full variable domain (missing parts from reference TRBV7-9 and TRBJ1-1): DTGVSQNPRHKITKRGQNVTFRCDPISEHNRLYWYRQTLGQGPEFLTYFQNEAQLEKSRLLSDRFSAERPKGSFSTLEIQRTEQGDSAMYLCASSPQGSRNTEAFFGQGTRLTVV.

This sequence joins TRBV30 and TRBJ1-1, with TRBD1 identical over 8 bases. The V gene end was trimmed by 4 bases and the J gene end by 0 bases; junction bases not matched to a gene: 10. Germline CDR1 reads GTSNPN; CDR2 reads SVGIG (reference sequence). The CDR3 consists of 16 residues. CDR3 DNA: TGTGCCTGGAATGTATTCAGGGGGCTCATGAACACTGAAGCTTTCTTT. Its protein product is CAWNVFRGLMNTEAFF.

V usage is TRBV6-2 or TRBV6-3 and J usage is TRBJ2-1, with 9 bases matching TRBD2. The CDR3 runs to 15 residues. Germline V gene sequence: CDR1 MNHEY, CDR2 SVGEGT. The V and J ends lost 2 bases and 3 bases, in that order; junction bases with no gene match: 2. The CDR3 DNA reads as TGTGCCAGCAGTTACGCGGGAGGGAACTACAATGAGCAGTTCTTC. It specifies CASSYAGGNYNEQFF.

V and J are TRBV7-9 and TRBJ1-1, with a possible D match to TRBD1 (5 bases). The CDR3 contains 17 residues. CDR1 is SEHNR and CDR2 is FQNEAQ in the germline V gene (reference sequence). Between the trimmed V and J ends, which lost 5 bases and 0 bases, there was a span of 19 bases. The CDR3 protein is CASSPDPSRGMNTEAFF. CDR3 DNA sequence: TGTGCCAGCAGCCCGGACCCTTCCCGGGGGATGAACACTGAAGCTTTCTTT.

This rearrangement joins TRBV7-9 to TRBJ1-1; TRBD1 agrees at 8 bases. CDR1 and CDR2 (germline): SEHNR, FQNEAQ (reference sequence). This CDR3 has 15 amino acids. Trimming at V came to 5 bases and at J to 3 bases, leaving 8 bases not matched to a gene. The CDR3 DNA sequence: TGTGCCAGCAGCCCCTCGGCGGGACAGGACACTGAAGCTTTCTTT. Its protein product is CASSPSAGQDTEAFF. The entire variable domain, with the rest obtained from reference TRBV7-9 and TRBJ1-1, is as follows: DTGVSQNPRHKITKRGQNVTFRCDPISEHNRLYWYRQTLGQGPEFLTYFQNEAQLEKSRLLSDRFSAERPKGSFSTLEIQRTEQGDSAMYLCASSPSAGQDTEAFFGQGTRLTVV.

This sequence joins TRBV7-2 and TRBJ1-4; D possibly corresponds to TRBD1 (6 bases). The V end was cut by 5 bases, the J end by 4 bases, with 14 bases between. The CDR3 has 15 amino acids. The germline gives CDR1 SGHTA, CDR2 FQGNSA. CDR3 sequence (DNA): TGTGCCAGCAGCGCAGGACAGATCTTTAATGAAAAACTGTTTTTT. Its protein product is CASSAGQIFNEKLFF.

Note on this clone: This sample also contains other DNA sequences that code for the same CDR3. J is TRBJ1-1 and V is TRBV5-1; D possibly corresponds to TRBD1 (5 bases). The ends were cut back, 0 bases at V and 3 bases at J, with 9 bases in the middle. This CDR3 is built from 14 residues. CDR1 is SGHRS and CDR2 is YFSETQ in the germline V gene. The CDR3 nucleotides are TGCGCCAGCAGCTTGGGCCAGGGCTACACTGAAGCTTTCTTT. It yields the protein CASSLGQGYTEAFF.

The rearrangement links TRBV19 to TRBJ1-1; D ambiguous. V lost 0 bases to trimming and J lost 9 bases, with 8 bases between them. This CDR3 has 12 amino acids. CDR1 LNHDA and CDR2 SQIVND come from the germline V gene (reference sequence). The DNA of the CDR3 is TGTGCCAGTAGTATAGATAGGAGGAAAGCTTTCTTT. Its translation is CASSIDRRKAFF.

V gene TRBV5-6 combines with J gene TRBJ2-1; D not resolved. This CDR3 has 15 amino acids. The V end was cut by 4 bases, the J end by 4 bases, with 15 bases between. Germline CDR1 reads SGHDT; CDR2 reads YYEEEE. The CDR3 is CASSPPTTYYNEQFF. The CDR3 bases are TGTGCCAGCAGCCCGCCGACAACTTATTACAATGAGCAGTTCTTC.

A remark on this clone: Within the sample, other DNA sequences also encode this same CDR3. The chain combines TRBV30 with TRBJ1-3; D ambiguous. The germline gives CDR1 GTSNPN, CDR2 SVGIG (reference sequence). With 0 bases removed from V and 4 bases from J, the gap between germline ends came to 7 bases. The CDR3 totals 13 residues. The DNA of the CDR3 is TGTGCCTGGAGTGTCGGAGGGGGAAACACCATATATTTT. Its protein product is CAWSVGGGNTIYF.

This clone is a singleton in its sample. The V and J genes are TRBV20-1 and TRBJ2-7; D might be TRBD1 (5 bases). The CDR3 has 10 residues. Trimming stripped 3 bases from V and 6 bases from J, with 6 bases between. Germline CDR1 is DFQATT and CDR2 is SNEGSKA (reference sequence). The CDR3 reads CSASGAEQYF. The CDR3, as DNA: TGCAGTGCTAGTGGGGCCGAGCAGTACTTC.

The chain couples TRBV4-3 to TRBJ2-1; 12 positions match TRBD2. CDR3 length equals 17 residues. Germline values: CDR1 LGHNA, CDR2 YSLEER. The V segment lost 0 bases and the J segment 6 bases; nucleotides outside the gene matches: 6. In nucleotides, the CDR3 is TGCGCCAGCAGCCAAGACCGGGCTAGCGGGAGGGCCAATGAGCAGTTCTTC. This sequence encodes CASSQDRASGRANEQFF.

The chain is built from TRBV29-1 and TRBJ2-7; 8 bases match TRBD1. With V trimmed by 0 bases and J by 2 bases, 9 bases remained unmatched. The germline gives CDR1 SQVTM, CDR2 ANQGSEA. This CDR3 has 16 residues. The CDR3 bases are TGCAGCGTTGAAGATCAGCGACAGGGGTTCCCCTACGAGCAGTACTTC. Its protein product is CSVEDQRQGFPYEQYF.